The 22 T cell receptor beta chains below were found in one sample sequenced in a study of PD-L1 blockade in urothelial cancer. Profiled with immunoSEQ multiplex PCR; TCRdb holds only in-frame clones, not every one. The data contain approximately 71,000 clones, 70% to 90% of them singletons. The source was PBMCs, collected around atezolizumab (anti-PD-L1) treatment. The receptors were gathered from a man in his sixties with urothelial cancer.

V gene TRBV11-2 combines with J gene TRBJ2-2; D possibly corresponds to TRBD1 (6 bases). V dropped 1 base and J dropped 10 bases, with 10 bases sitting between them. The CDR3 has 13 amino acids. Germline assignment: CDR1 SGHAT and CDR2 FQNNGV. CDR3 sequence: CASSLGGGAELFF. The CDR3 DNA is TGTGCCAGCAGCTTAGGAGGGGGAGCGGAGCTGTTTTTT.

CDR3 residues: CASSLGQGYHEQYF. CDR3 DNA sequence: TGTGCCAGCAGCCTGGGACAGGGGTACCACGAGCAGTACTTC. The chain has TRBV7-2 and TRBJ2-7, with 10 nucleotides matching TRBD1. Germline lookup yields CDR1 SGHTA and CDR2 FQGNSA. V gave up 5 bases and J gave up 5 bases; unmatched junction bases: 6. The CDR3 totals 14 residues.

The chain is built from TRBV10-3 and TRBJ2-1; 9 bases are shared with TRBD1. Germline CDR1 is ENHRY and CDR2 is SYGVKD. Unmatched junction bases numbered 8, after V lost 6 bases and J lost 5 bases. The CDR3 contains 15 residues. CDR3 sequence (DNA): TGTGCCATCAGCCCGGACAGGGGTGGGAACAATGAGCAGTTCTTC. Its translation: CAISPDRGGNNEQFF.

The chain has TRBV7-9 and TRBJ1-6, with D perhaps matching TRBD1 (5 bases). V was shortened by 1 base and J by 8 bases, with 6 bases between the two germline ends. Germline assignment: CDR1 SEHNR and CDR2 FQNEAQ (reference sequence). The CDR3 runs 13 residues. This chain's CDR3 is CASSLVQDSPLHF. DNA for the CDR3: TGTGCCAGCAGCTTAGTACAGGATTCACCCCTCCACTTT.

The chain uses TRBV29-1 and TRBJ1-2, with D perhaps TRBD1 (5 bases). From germline, CDR1 is SQVTM and CDR2 ANQGSEA. The CDR3 has 13 residues. The ends were cut back, 4 bases at V and 6 bases at J, with 15 bases in the middle. In DNA, the CDR3 is TGCAGCGTTGGTCGCAGGGAAGGTGATGGCTACACCTTC. Translated: CSVGRREGDGYTF.

The chain employs TRBV6-5 and TRBJ2-2; 8 nucleotides line up with TRBD1. Trimming at V came to 3 bases and at J to 5 bases, leaving 8 bases not matched to a gene. The germline V gene has CDR1 MNHEY and CDR2 SVGAGI. There are 16 residues in the CDR3. The CDR3 DNA follows: TGTGCCAGCAGTTATTCCGACAGGGGTGGGACCGGGGAGCTGTTTTTT. Protein product: CASSYSDRGGTGELFF.

J is TRBJ2-1 and V is TRBV27; TRBD2 matches 7 bases. V lost 3 bases and J lost 9; bases outside the gene matches: 5. Per germline, CDR1 MNHEY and CDR2 SMNVEV (reference sequence). There are 13 residues in the CDR3. The CDR3 DNA is TGTGCCAGCAGTTTTCTGGGGGGGAGTGAGCAGTTCTTC. Its translation: CASSFLGGSEQFF.

The chain couples TRBV2 to TRBJ2-1, with 8 positions matching TRBD2. The CDR3 contains 15 residues. V lost 6 bases to trimming and J lost 10 bases; unmatched junction nucleotides: 14. Germline loops: CDR1 SNHLY, CDR2 FYNNEI. DNA of the CDR3: TGTGCCAGCAGCGGGGGGGCGGGGCTGGGGTTCGAGCAGTTCTTC. Amino acids: CASSGGAGLGFEQFF.

The chain recombines TRBV6-1 with TRBJ2-4; 7 bases match TRBD2. Losses at the gene ends were 1 base for V and 0 bases for J; bases not matched to a gene: 6. Germline V gene lookup returns CDR1 MNHNS and CDR2 SASEGT. CDR3 length: 17 amino acids. The CDR3 DNA reads TGTGCCAGCAGTGAAGTAAGCGGGGTGGTAGCCAAAAACATTCAGTACTTC. It translates to CASSEVSGVVAKNIQYF.

This chain joins TRBV12-5 and TRBJ2-7; perhaps TRBD1 as D (5 bases). Germline CDR1 and CDR2: LGHNT and FRNRAP. Trimming removed 0 bases at V and 0 bases at J, with 12 bases between. The CDR3 runs 16 residues. DNA of the CDR3: TGTGCTAGTGGTTTGGTACTGGGGCAGGCCTCCTACGAGCAGTACTTC. Its translation is CASGLVLGQASYEQYF.

This sequence joins TRBV6-5 and TRBJ1-1; perhaps TRBD1 as D (5 bases). The V end was cut by 0 bases, the J end by 6 bases, with 8 bases between. CDR1 is MNHEY, CDR2 SVGAGI, per germline. The CDR3 is made up of 13 amino acids. CDR3 DNA sequence: TGTGCCAGCAGTTACTCAGACAGACCTGAAGCTTTCTTT. Translation gives CASSYSDRPEAFF.

The gene calls are TRBV15 and TRBJ2-1; 14 positions match TRBD2. With 3 bases clipped from V and 7 bases from J, the junction kept 11 bases outside the gene matches. Germline V gene sequence: CDR1 LNHNV, CDR2 YYDKDF (reference sequence). The CDR3 is 18 residues long. Here the CDR3 DNA reads TGTGCCACCAGCAGCCCGGGACTAGCGGGAGCGAAGGGGAATGAGCAGTTCTTC. It yields the protein CATSSPGLAGAKGNEQFF. Full variable domain (outside the CDR3, taken from reference TRBV15 and TRBJ2-1): DAMVIQNPRYQVTQFGKPVTLSCSQTLNHNVMYWYQQKSSQAPKLLFHYYDKDFNNEADTPDNFQSRRPNTSFCFLDIRSPGLGDTAMYLCATSSPGLAGAKGNEQFFGPGTRLTVL.

V is TRBV7-9 and J is TRBJ2-3; D uncertain. Per germline, CDR1 SEHNR and CDR2 FQNEAQ (reference sequence). V shed 2 bases and J shed 0 bases, with 9 bases lying between them. This CDR3 has 15 residues. CDR3 nucleotides: TGTGCCAGCAGCTTAATGACACCTAGCACAGATACGCAGTATTTT. The encoded protein is CASSLMTPSTDTQYF. The variable domain in full, with the rest retrieved from reference TRBV7-9 and TRBJ2-3, is DTGVSQNPRHKITKRGQNVTFRCDPISEHNRLYWYRQTLGQGPEFLTYFQNEAQLEKSRLLSDRFSAERPKGSFSTLEIQRTEQGDSAMYLCASSLMTPSTDTQYFGPGTRLTVL.

This chain uses TRBV19 with TRBJ1-5; 11 bases are shared with TRBD1. J was trimmed by 4 bases and V by 6 bases; bases with no gene match: 5. Per the germline V gene, CDR1 is LNHDA and CDR2 is SQIVND (reference sequence). The length of the CDR3 is 15 residues. The CDR3 nucleotides are TGTGCCAGTAGCTTGGGACAGGGGGGGAATCAGCCCCAGCATTTT. Translation: CASSLGQGGNQPQHF.

The CDR3 region is CASSLNIGSGSITTGELFF. CDR3 bases: TGTGCCAGCAGTTTGAACATTGGAAGCGGGAGTATCACCACCGGGGAGCTGTTTTTT. The chain recombines TRBV28 with TRBJ2-2; TRBD2 agrees at 8 bases. The CDR3 contains 19 residues. In germline, CDR1 is MDHEN, CDR2 SYDVKM. V gave up 3 bases and J gave up 4 bases; unmatched junction bases: 16.

V usage is TRBV5-1 and J usage is TRBJ1-1; D not certain. The CDR3 totals 14 residues. Germline CDR1 SGHRS, CDR2 YFSETQ. The ends were cut back, 0 bases at V and 1 base at J, with 7 bases in the middle. The DNA for the CDR3 is TGCGCCAGCAGCTTGGAGCCGTCGAACACTGAAGCTTTCTTT. Translating gives CASSLEPSNTEAFF.

The V and J genes are TRBV5-6 and TRBJ2-5, with 9 bases aligning to TRBD1. There are 14 residues in the CDR3. Germline CDR1 SGHDT, CDR2 YYEEEE. V was pared by 1 base and J by 9 bases, with 7 bases of the junction left unmatched. CDR3 sequence: CASSLLWGQGAQYF. CDR3 sequence (DNA): TGTGCCAGCAGCTTGCTCTGGGGACAGGGAGCCCAGTACTTC. Based on the CDR3 plus reference TRBV5-6 and TRBJ2-5, the full variable domain is DAGVTQSPTHLIKTRGQQVTLRCSPKSGHDTVSWYQQALGQGPQFIFQYYEEEERQRGNFPDRFSGHQFPNYSSELNVNALLLGDSALYLCASSLLWGQGAQYFGPGTRLLVL.

The V call is TRBV6-5, the J call TRBJ1-2; unclear D gene. This CDR3 is built from 13 residues. The V and J ends lost 2 bases and 8 bases respectively, with 12 bases between them. Germline V CDR1 and CDR2: MNHEY, SVGAGI. CDR3 DNA: TGTGCCAGCAGTTACGCCAGGATTGGGGGCTACACCTTC. As protein: CASSYARIGGYTF.

This chain uses TRBV27 with TRBJ2-1; weak D call: TRBD2 (6 bases). Per germline, CDR1 MNHEY and CDR2 SMNVEV (reference sequence). V gave up 6 bases and J gave up 7 bases, with 16 bases separating them. The CDR3 is 14 residues long. The CDR3 protein is CASSPWREGNEQFF. In DNA, the CDR3 is TGTGCCAGCAGCCCCTGGCGGGAAGGTAATGAGCAGTTCTTC.

The chain is built from TRBV7-9 and TRBJ2-3; TRBD2 aligns across 10 bases. The germline V gene has CDR1 SEHNR and CDR2 FQNEAQ (reference sequence). This CDR3 region has 16 residues. V gave up 4 bases and J gave up 2 bases; unmatched junction bases: 6. Written as DNA, the CDR3 is TGTGCCAGCAGCTGGGGACTAGCGCCTATCACAGATACGCAGTATTTT. This codes for CASSWGLAPITDTQYF.

The genes are TRBV18 and TRBJ1-2; the D gene is possibly TRBD1 (6 bases). The CDR3 is 12 residues long. Germline-derived CDR1 and CDR2 are KGHSH and LQKENI. Between the trimmed V and J ends, which lost 5 bases and 5 bases, there was a span of 9 bases. CDR3 amino acids: CASSEGQYGYTF. The CDR3 nucleotides read TGTGCCAGCTCAGAAGGACAGTATGGCTACACCTTC.

V and J are TRBV30 and TRBJ1-1, with D possibly matching TRBD1 (6 bases). Germline CDR1 and CDR2: GTSNPN and SVGIG (reference sequence). There are 16 residues in the CDR3. V was pared by 1 base and J by 1 base, with 16 bases between. The chain's CDR3 is CAWSAPGRGWNTEAFF. CDR3 sequence (DNA): TGTGCCTGGAGTGCCCCCGGGAGGGGGTGGAACACTGAAGCTTTCTTT. Filled out from reference TRBV30 and TRBJ1-1, the complete variable domain reads SQTIHQWPATLVQPVGSPLSLECTVEGTSNPNLYWYRQAAGRGLQLLFYSVGIGQISSEVPQNLSASRPQDRQFILSSKKLLLSDSGFYLCAWSAPGRGWNTEAFFGQGTRLTVV.